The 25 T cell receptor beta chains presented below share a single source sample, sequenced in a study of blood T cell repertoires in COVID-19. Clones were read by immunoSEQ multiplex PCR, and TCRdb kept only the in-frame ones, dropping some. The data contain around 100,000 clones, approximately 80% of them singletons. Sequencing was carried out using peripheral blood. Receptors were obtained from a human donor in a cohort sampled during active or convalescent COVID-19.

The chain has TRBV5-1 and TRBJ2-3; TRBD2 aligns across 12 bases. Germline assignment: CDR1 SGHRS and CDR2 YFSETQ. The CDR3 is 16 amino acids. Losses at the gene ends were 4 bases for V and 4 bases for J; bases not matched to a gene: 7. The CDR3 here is CASSPPTSGGADTQYF. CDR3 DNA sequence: TGCGCCAGCAGCCCGCCGACTAGCGGGGGTGCAGATACGCAGTATTTT. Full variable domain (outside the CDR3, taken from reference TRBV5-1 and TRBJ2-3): KAGVTQTPRYLIKTRGQQVTLSCSPISGHRSVSWYQQTPGQGLQFLFEYFSETQRNKGNFPGRFSGRQFSNSRSEMNVSTLELGDSALYLCASSPPTSGGADTQYFGPGTRLTVL.

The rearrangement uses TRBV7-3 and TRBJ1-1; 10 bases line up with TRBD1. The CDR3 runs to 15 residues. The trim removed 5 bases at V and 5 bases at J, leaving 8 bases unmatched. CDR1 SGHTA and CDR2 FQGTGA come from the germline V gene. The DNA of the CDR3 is TGTGCCAGCAGCGAACCGACAGGGGGCCGGACTGAAGCTTTCTTT. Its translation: CASSEPTGGRTEAFF.

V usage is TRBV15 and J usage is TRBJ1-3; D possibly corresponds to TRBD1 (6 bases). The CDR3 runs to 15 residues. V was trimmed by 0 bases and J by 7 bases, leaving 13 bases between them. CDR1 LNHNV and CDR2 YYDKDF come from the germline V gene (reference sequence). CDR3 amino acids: CATSRDRTVGNTIYF. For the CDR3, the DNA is TGTGCCACCAGCAGAGATCGGACAGTTGGCAACACCATATATTTT. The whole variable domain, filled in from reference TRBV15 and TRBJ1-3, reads DAMVIQNPRYQVTQFGKPVTLSCSQTLNHNVMYWYQQKSSQAPKLLFHYYDKDFNNEADTPDNFQSRRPNTSFCFLDIRSPGLGDTAMYLCATSRDRTVGNTIYFGEGSWLTVV.

The CDR3 DNA reads TGTGCCAGCAGTACAGGGTTGTCGGAAAAACTGTTTTTT. This encodes CASSTGLSEKLFF. The V and J genes are TRBV2 and TRBJ1-4, with a tentative D call TRBD1 (6 bases). The germline V gene has CDR1 SNHLY and CDR2 FYNNEI. The CDR3 has 13 residues. Trimming removed 5 bases from V and 8 bases from J, with 12 bases in between.

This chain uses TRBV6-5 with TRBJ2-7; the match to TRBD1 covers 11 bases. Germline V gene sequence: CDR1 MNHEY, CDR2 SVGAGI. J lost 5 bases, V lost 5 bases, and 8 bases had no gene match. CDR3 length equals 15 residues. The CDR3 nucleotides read TGTGCCAGCAGTAGAGAGGGGACAGGGGGGAACGAGCAGTACTTC. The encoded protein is CASSREGTGGNEQYF.

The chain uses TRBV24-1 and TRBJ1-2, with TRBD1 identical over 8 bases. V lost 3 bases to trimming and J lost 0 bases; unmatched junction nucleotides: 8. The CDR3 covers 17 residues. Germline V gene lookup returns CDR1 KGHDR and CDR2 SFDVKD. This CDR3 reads CATSDARGTGTNYGYTF. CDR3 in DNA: TGTGCCACCAGTGATGCCCGCGGGACAGGTACTAACTATGGCTACACCTTC.

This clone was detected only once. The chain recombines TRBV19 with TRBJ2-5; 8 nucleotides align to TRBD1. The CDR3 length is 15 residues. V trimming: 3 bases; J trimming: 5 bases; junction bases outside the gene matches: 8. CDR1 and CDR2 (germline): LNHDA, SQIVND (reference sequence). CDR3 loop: CASSIDSTGVETQYF. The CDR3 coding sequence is TGTGCCAGTAGTATCGATTCGACAGGGGTTGAGACCCAGTACTTC. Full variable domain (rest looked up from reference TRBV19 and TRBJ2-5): DGGITQSPKYLFRKEGQNVTLSCEQNLNHDAMYWYRQDPGQGLRLIYYSQIVNDFQKGDIAEGYSVSREKKESFPLTVTSAQKNPTAFYLCASSIDSTGVETQYFGPGTRLLVL.

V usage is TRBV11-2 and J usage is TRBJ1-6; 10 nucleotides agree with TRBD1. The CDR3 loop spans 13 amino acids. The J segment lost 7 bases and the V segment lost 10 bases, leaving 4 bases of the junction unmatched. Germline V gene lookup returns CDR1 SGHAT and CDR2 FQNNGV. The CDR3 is CAMEGQGNSPLHF. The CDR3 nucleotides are TGTGCCATGGAGGGACAGGGGAATTCACCCCTCCACTTT.

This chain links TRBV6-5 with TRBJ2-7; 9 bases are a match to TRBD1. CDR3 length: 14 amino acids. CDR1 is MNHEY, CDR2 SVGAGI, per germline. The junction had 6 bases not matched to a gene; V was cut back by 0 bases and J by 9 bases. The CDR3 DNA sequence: TGTGCCAGCAGTTACTCGTACAGGGGGCTGGTGCAGTACTTC. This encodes CASSYSYRGLVQYF.

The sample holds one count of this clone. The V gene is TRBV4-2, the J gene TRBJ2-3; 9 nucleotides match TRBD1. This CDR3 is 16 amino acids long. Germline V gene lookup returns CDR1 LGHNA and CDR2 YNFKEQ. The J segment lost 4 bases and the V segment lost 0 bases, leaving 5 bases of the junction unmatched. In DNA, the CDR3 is TGTGCCAGCAGCCAAGAACGGGACAGGGTGGCAGATACGCAGTATTTT. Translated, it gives CASSQERDRVADTQYF.

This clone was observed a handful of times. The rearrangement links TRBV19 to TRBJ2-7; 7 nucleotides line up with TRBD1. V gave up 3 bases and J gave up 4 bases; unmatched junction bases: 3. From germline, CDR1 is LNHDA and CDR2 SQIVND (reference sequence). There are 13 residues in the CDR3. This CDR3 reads CASSIDRDYEQYF. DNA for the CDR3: TGTGCCAGTAGTATCGACAGGGATTACGAGCAGTACTTC.

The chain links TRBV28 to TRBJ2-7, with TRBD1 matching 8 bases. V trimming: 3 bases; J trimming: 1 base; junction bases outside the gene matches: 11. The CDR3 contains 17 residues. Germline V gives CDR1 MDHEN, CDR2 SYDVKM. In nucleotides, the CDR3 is TGTGCCAGCAGTTTGCTCACCGACAGGGGACTTTCCTACGAGCAGTACTTC. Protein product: CASSLLTDRGLSYEQYF.

DNA of the CDR3: TGTGCCAGCAGCTTCAACCCTGGGACAGGCTATGGCTACACCTTC. Translating it yields CASSFNPGTGYGYTF. The chain recombines TRBV11-2 with TRBJ1-2; TRBD1 matches at 8 bases. Per germline, CDR1 SGHAT and CDR2 FQNNGV. This CDR3 region has 15 residues. The ends lost 3 bases at V and 4 bases at J; junction bases unmatched: 7.

The CDR3 nucleotides read TGTGCCAGCAGTTTCCGGACTAGCGGGAGCGGGGAGCTGTTTTTT. This gives the protein CASSFRTSGSGELFF. The V and J genes are TRBV27 and TRBJ2-2; the match to TRBD2 covers 13 bases. The J segment lost 7 bases and the V segment lost 3 bases, leaving 2 bases of the junction unmatched. The V gene's germline CDR1 is MNHEY and CDR2 SMNVEV (reference sequence). The CDR3 sequence is 15 residues long.

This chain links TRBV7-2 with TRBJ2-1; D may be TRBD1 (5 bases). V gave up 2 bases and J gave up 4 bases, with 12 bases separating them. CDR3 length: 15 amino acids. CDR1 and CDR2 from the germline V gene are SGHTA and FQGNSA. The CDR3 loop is CASSLSQGYYNEQFF. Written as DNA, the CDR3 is TGTGCCAGCAGCTTAAGTCAGGGCTATTACAATGAGCAGTTCTTC.

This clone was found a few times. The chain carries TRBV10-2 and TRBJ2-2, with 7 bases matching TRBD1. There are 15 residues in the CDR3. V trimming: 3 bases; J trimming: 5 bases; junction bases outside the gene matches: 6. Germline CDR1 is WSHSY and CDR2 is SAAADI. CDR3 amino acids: CASSELRGSTGELFF. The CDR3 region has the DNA TGCGCCAGCAGTGAACTCAGGGGGTCAACCGGGGAGCTGTTTTTT.

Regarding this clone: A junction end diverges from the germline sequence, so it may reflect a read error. DNA of the CDR3: TGTGCCAGCAGAGAAGGGACAGGGCCTACTGGCTACACCTTC. Translating gives CASREGTGPTGYTF. The rearrangement links TRBV6-1 to TRBJ1-2, with 9 positions matching TRBD1. Germline loops: CDR1 MNHNS, CDR2 SASEGT. CDR3 length: 14 residues.

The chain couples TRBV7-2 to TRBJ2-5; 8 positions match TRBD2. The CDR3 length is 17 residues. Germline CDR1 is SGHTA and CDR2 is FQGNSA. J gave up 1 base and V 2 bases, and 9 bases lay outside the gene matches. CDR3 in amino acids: CASSLTTMRGAQETQYF. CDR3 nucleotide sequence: TGTGCCAGCAGCTTAACGACAATGCGGGGGGCCCAAGAGACCCAGTACTTC.

The CDR3 sequence is CASSQQGFHEQYF. The CDR3 coding sequence is TGTGCCAGCAGCCAACAGGGTTTCCACGAGCAGTACTTC. The rearrangement joins TRBV6-5 to TRBJ2-7, with D maybe TRBD1 (6 bases). Trimming removed 6 bases from V and 5 bases from J, with 14 bases in between. Germline CDR1 is MNHEY and CDR2 is SVGAGI. The CDR3 is 13 residues long.

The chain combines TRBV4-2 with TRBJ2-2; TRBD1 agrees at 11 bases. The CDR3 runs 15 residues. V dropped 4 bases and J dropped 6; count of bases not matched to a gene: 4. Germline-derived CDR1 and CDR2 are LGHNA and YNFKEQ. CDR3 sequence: CASSRGQGASGELFF. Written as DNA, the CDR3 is TGTGCCAGCAGCCGCGGACAGGGGGCTTCCGGGGAGCTGTTTTTT.

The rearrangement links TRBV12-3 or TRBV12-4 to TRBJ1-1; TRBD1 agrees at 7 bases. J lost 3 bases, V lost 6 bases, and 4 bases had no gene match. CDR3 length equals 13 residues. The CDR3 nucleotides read TGTGCCAGCAGACTGGGACAGTACACTGAAGCTTTCTTT. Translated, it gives CASRLGQYTEAFF.

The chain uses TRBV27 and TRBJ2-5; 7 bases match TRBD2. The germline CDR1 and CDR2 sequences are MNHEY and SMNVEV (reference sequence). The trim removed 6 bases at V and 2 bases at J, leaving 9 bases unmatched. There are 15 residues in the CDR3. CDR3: CASSSIPGLQETQYF. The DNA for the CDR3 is TGTGCCAGCAGCTCGATCCCGGGACTACAAGAGACCCAGTACTTC.

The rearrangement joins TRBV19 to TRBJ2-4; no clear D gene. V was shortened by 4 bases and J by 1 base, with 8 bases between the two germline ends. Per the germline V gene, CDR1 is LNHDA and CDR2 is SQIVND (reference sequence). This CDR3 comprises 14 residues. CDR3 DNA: TGTGCCAGTAGTACGACGGGTGCCAAAAACATTCAGTACTTC. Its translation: CASSTTGAKNIQYF.

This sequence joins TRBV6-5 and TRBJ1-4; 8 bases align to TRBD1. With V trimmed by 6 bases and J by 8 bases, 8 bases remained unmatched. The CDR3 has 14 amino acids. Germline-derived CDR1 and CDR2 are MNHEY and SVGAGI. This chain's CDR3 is CASSPGQGNEKLFF. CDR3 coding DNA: TGTGCCAGCAGCCCAGGACAGGGTAACGAAAAACTGTTTTTT.

CDR3 bases: TGTGCCAGCAGCCCAGACCTAGGTAGTCAGCCCCAGCATTTT. The encoded protein is CASSPDLGSQPQHF. This rearrangement joins TRBV11-2 to TRBJ1-5, with D hard to call. V gave up 5 bases and J gave up 6 bases, with 14 bases separating them. The CDR3 length is 14 residues. The germline V gene encodes CDR1 SGHAT and CDR2 FQNNGV. Complete variable domain (other parts from reference TRBV11-2 and TRBJ1-5): EAGVAQSPRYKIIEKRQSVAFWCNPISGHATLYWYQQILGQGPKLLIQFQNNGVVDDSQLPKDRFSAERLKGVDSTLKIQPAKLEDSAVYLCASSPDLGSQPQHFGDGTRLSIL.